The 8 T cell receptor beta chains reported below all come from one sample, sequenced in a study of T cell repertoires in cytomegalovirus infection. TCRdb fed the reads into MiXCR, producing one record per CDR3 protein. The table shows about 330,000 distinct CDR3 sequences, with around a third occurring only once. Their recognized antigens are unknown. The sequences come from cultured PBMCs, collected from culture after CMV antigen stimulation. The receptors derive from a human donor in good health (CMV status not recorded). Some clones in this sample may be carry-over from other donors' samples.

The table lists this clonotype with many counts. The chain has TRBV7-8 and TRBJ2-1, with TRBD2 identical over 9 bases. From germline, CDR1 is SGHVS and CDR2 FQNEAQ. This CDR3 contains 17 residues. V was clipped by 0 bases and J by 9 bases; unmatched bases: 12. The CDR3 protein is CASSLALWAGGPGEQFF. In nucleotides, the CDR3 is TGTGCCAGCAGCTTAGCCCTTTGGGCGGGAGGGCCCGGTGAGCAGTTCTTC.

This clonotype was counted only a few times. The V gene is TRBV7-2, the J gene TRBJ1-2, with D unclear. The CDR3 is 13 residues long. Germline V gives CDR1 SGHTA, CDR2 FQGNSA. V lost 0 bases, J lost 8 bases, and 10 bases lay in between. The DNA for the CDR3 is TGTGCCAGCAGCTTAGCTGGGCGGCCCGGCTACACCTTC. This encodes CASSLAGRPGYTF.

The chain has TRBV18 and TRBJ2-5; 9 positions agree with TRBD2. From germline, CDR1 is KGHSH and CDR2 LQKENI. This CDR3 has 15 amino acids. The V and J ends lost 6 bases and 5 bases, in that order; junction bases with no gene match: 10. In DNA, the CDR3 is TGTGCCAGCTCTCCCAAGCGGGAGGCCGGGGAGACCCAGTACTTC. Amino acids: CASSPKREAGETQYF.

The sample holds many counts of this clonotype. The chain joins TRBV7-2 to TRBJ2-5, with 7 bases aligning to TRBD2. J was trimmed by 5 bases and V by 2 bases; bases with no gene match: 8. Germline-derived CDR1 and CDR2 are SGHTA and FQGNSA. This CDR3 has 15 residues. The CDR3 nucleotides read TGTGCCAGCAGCTTACAGCCGGGAGGTGCGGAGACCCAGTACTTC. It yields the protein CASSLQPGGAETQYF.

The V call is TRBV24-1, the J call TRBJ2-3, with TRBD2 identical over 7 bases. V shed 6 bases, J shed 2 bases, and the junction held 1 base outside the gene matches. The CDR3 runs to 13 residues. The germline V gene has CDR1 KGHDR and CDR2 SFDVKD. The CDR3 nucleotides are TGTGCCACCAGTAGCGGGAACACAGATACGCAGTATTTT. It specifies CATSSGNTDTQYF.

This chain connects TRBV12-3 or TRBV12-4 to TRBJ1-1; D may be TRBD1 (5 bases). The CDR3 has 14 residues. Trimming cost V 8 bases and J 1 base, with 14 bases left between them. Here the CDR3 DNA reads TGTGCCAGCGTGGGGGAGGCAGGGAACACTGAAGCTTTCTTT. This codes for CASVGEAGNTEAFF.

The V gene is TRBV7-4, the J gene TRBJ2-2, with TRBD2 matching over 14 bases. The length of the CDR3 is 19 residues. Trimming cost V 4 bases and J 3 bases; bases outside gene matches: 10. Germline V gene sequence: CDR1 SGHVT, CDR2 SQSDAQ. The CDR3 loop reads CASSSTGLAGAPDTGELFF. The CDR3 DNA reads TGTGCCAGCAGCTCTACGGGACTAGCGGGGGCCCCCGACACCGGGGAGCTGTTTTTT.

The chain is built from TRBV7-3 and TRBJ2-1, with D tentatively TRBD2 (6 bases). This CDR3 comprises 15 residues. Trimming cost V 5 bases and J 4 bases, with 15 bases left between them. From germline, CDR1 is SGHTA and CDR2 FQGTGA. CDR3 amino acids: CASSLMASAYNEQFF. CDR3 nucleotides: TGTGCCAGCAGCCTAATGGCTAGCGCATACAATGAGCAGTTCTTC. The full variable domain, rest sourced from reference TRBV7-3 and TRBJ2-1, is GAGVSQTPSNKVTEKGKYVELRCDPISGHTALYWYRQSLGQGPEFLIYFQGTGAADDSGLPNDRFFAVRPEGSVSTLKIQRTERGDSAVYLCASSLMASAYNEQFFGPGTRLTVL.